This is a list of T cell receptor beta chains from one sample in a study of CD4 T cells in relation to SARS-CoV-2 and coronaviruses. These receptors' targets are unknown. Profiling relied on immunoSEQ multiplex PCR, and the TCRdb table lists in-frame clones only, not all of them. The data contain 15,000 to 20,000 clones, about 79% of them singletons. Specimen: CD4+ T cells from PBMCs, cultured in vitro. These receptors all stem from a human donor in good health. Each CDR3 is given with its conserved first and last residue. D genes are given only for firm matches. Size is stated for part of the rows, as once, few or many counts, or as a class when the clone is expanded.

j_call v_call clone_size d_call cdr3_nt cdr3_aa
TRBJ2-1 TRBV20-1 NA NA TGCAGTGCTGTCCTATACAATGAGCAGTTCTTC CSAVLYNEQFF
TRBJ2-2 TRBV6-4 NA NA TGTGCCAGCAGTGACTCCAGGGTTGGGGACACCGGGGAGCTGTTTTTT CASSDSRVGDTGELFF
TRBJ1-1 TRBV7-9 few NA TGTGCCAGCAGATCAGGAGGGGGGCGGACTGAAGCTTTCTTT CASRSGGGRTEAFF
TRBJ1-6 TRBV5-5 NA NA TGTGCCAGCAGCCGGGGCAGGGATCGGTATTCACCCCTCCACTTT CASSRGRDRYSPLHF
TRBJ2-1 TRBV6-4 NA NA TGTGCCAGCAGTGACTCGATAAAGGGAAACTCGCAGTTCTTC CASSDSIKGNSQFF
TRBJ2-7 TRBV14 few NA TGTGCCAGCAGCCCCGTCGGCGGGGACGAGCAGTACTTC CASSPVGGDEQYF
TRBJ2-4 TRBV11-3 NA NA TGTGCCAGCAGCTCAGGAGGCTCCCCCAAAAACATTCAGTACTTC CASSSGGSPKNIQYF
TRBJ2-7 TRBV11-1 NA NA TGTGCCAGCAGAAATAGCGGAGGGAGCTACGAGCAGTACTTC CASRNSGGSYEQYF
TRBJ2-7 TRBV3-1/TRBV3-2 few NA TGTGCCAGCAGCCAAGGGGGGGTCTACGAGCAGTACTTC CASSQGGVYEQYF
TRBJ1-2 TRBV2 NA NA TGTGCCAGCAGGGGCAGCCGAACAGCGGCTAACTATGGCTACACCTTC CASRGSRTAANYGYTF
TRBJ2-5 TRBV6-5 NA TRBD1 TGTGCCAGCAGGACAGGGGGCTGGGAGACCCAGTACTTC CASRTGGWETQYF
TRBJ2-2 TRBV19 NA NA TGTGCCAGTAGTTCCTCGGGCCAGGGGACCGGGGAGCTGTTTTTT CASSSSGQGTGELFF
TRBJ1-1 TRBV6-2/TRBV6-3 NA NA TGTGCCAGCAGTTACGAGGGAGACACTGAAGCTTTCTTT CASSYEGDTEAFF
TRBJ2-7 TRBV7-8 NA NA TGTGCCAGCAGCCTAGGACGGCTTACCTACGAGCAGTACTTC CASSLGRLTYEQYF
TRBJ2-2 TRBV12-3/TRBV12-4 few NA TGTGCCAGCAGCCTAGTCTCCGGGGAGCTGTTTTTT CASSLVSGELFF
TRBJ2-7 TRBV6-6 NA TRBD2 TGTGCCAGCAGAAATAGCGGGGGCCTCCTGGACGAGCAGTACTTC CASRNSGGLLDEQYF
TRBJ1-4 TRBV2 NA TRBD1 TGTGCCAGCAGTGGACTCCGACAGGGGGAAAAACTGTTTTTT CASSGLRQGEKLFF
TRBJ2-1 TRBV7-2 once NA TGTGCCAGCAGCTCGGACTGGGCCTCCTACAATGAGCAGTTCTTC CASSSDWASYNEQFF
TRBJ2-7 TRBV20-1 NA NA TGCAGTGCTAGTTCAGGGGACTCCTACGAGCAGTACTTC CSASSGDSYEQYF
TRBJ1-2 TRBV4-1 NA NA TGCGCCAGCAGCCAATTAGGAGTTGGCAGACAAAACTATGGCTACACCTTC CASSQLGVGRQNYGYTF
TRBJ1-1 TRBV20-1 NA NA TGCAGTGCTAGACTGACACTTTTAACTTTCTTT CSARLTLLTFF
TRBJ1-5 TRBV28 once NA TGTGCCAGCAGCGTGCCAAGGTTCGGGCAGCCCCAGCATTTT CASSVPRFGQPQHF
TRBJ1-2 TRBV29-1 NA NA TGCAGCGTTGGGGAGGGTATAGGCTATGGCTACACCTTC CSVGEGIGYGYTF
TRBJ1-5 TRBV19 NA NA TGTGCCAGTAAAGACCATAGCAATCAGCCCCAGCATTTT CASKDHSNQPQHF
TRBJ2-7 TRBV7-2 NA TRBD1 TGTGCCAGCAGCCTTACCGGGACAGGGTTCCCCTACGAGCAGTACTTC CASSLTGTGFPYEQYF
TRBJ1-4 TRBV5-1 few NA TGCGCCAGCAGCTCATCGACGGATACTAAAAGGAATGAAAAACTGTTTTTT CASSSSTDTKRNEKLFF